The 22 T cell receptor beta chains below come from one sample, sequenced in a study of cytomegalovirus exposure and HLA in healthy donors. A multiplex PCR was run with 60 Vbeta primers and 13 Jbeta primers. Sequencing was performed with immunoSEQ multiplex PCR; in TCRdb, only in-frame clones are kept and a portion is missing. The sample has some 120,000 clones; around 80% are singletons. The specimen was PBMCs. Receptors were obtained from an older woman in good health and CMV-seropositive.

The V call is TRBV27, the J call TRBJ2-5, with D possibly TRBD2 on 5 matching bases. V lost 8 bases, J lost 5 bases, and 18 bases lay in between. There are 14 residues in the CDR3. CDR1 and CDR2 (germline): MNHEY, SMNVEV (reference sequence). The CDR3 region has the DNA TGTGCCAGCGGCGGTTTGGCGGGCGGGGAGACCCAGTACTTC. Translation: CASGGLAGGETQYF.

The chain joins TRBV4-1 to TRBJ2-5; tentative D call: TRBD2 (5 bases). The DNA end is a closer match to TRBJ2-7, so the J assignment may be wrong. There are 15 residues in the CDR3. Germline V lookup: CDR1 MGHRA, CDR2 YSYEKL. The CDR3: CASSQEGVGDYEQYF. CDR3 in DNA: TGCGCCAGCAGCCAAGAGGGAGTGGGTGACTACGAGCAGTACTTC.

The rearrangement links TRBV11-2 to TRBJ2-2; possible D gene TRBD1, 5 bases. The germline CDR1 and CDR2 sequences are SGHAT and FQNNGV. V lost 1 base and J 8 bases, leaving 11 bases between the germline ends. CDR3 length: 14 amino acids. The DNA of the CDR3 is TGTGCCAGCAGCTTAGTTGTCAGGGCTGGGGAGCTGTTTTTT. Its protein is CASSLVVRAGELFF. Full variable domain (missing parts from reference TRBV11-2 and TRBJ2-2): EAGVAQSPRYKIIEKRQSVAFWCNPISGHATLYWYQQILGQGPKLLIQFQNNGVVDDSQLPKDRFSAERLKGVDSTLKIQPAKLEDSAVYLCASSLVVRAGELFFGEGSRLTVL.

As DNA, the CDR3 is TGTGCCAGCAGCCGACAGGCGAGCGGTAACTATGGCTACACCTTC. This codes for CASSRQASGNYGYTF. This chain links TRBV6-6 with TRBJ1-2; D perhaps matches TRBD1 (6 bases). CDR3 length: 15 amino acids. Germline values: CDR1 MNHNY, CDR2 SVGAGI (reference sequence). Trimming took 6 bases from V and 1 from J, leaving 15 bases between them.

This chain connects TRBV10-3 to TRBJ2-5, with D possibly matching TRBD1 (5 bases). CDR3 length equals 13 residues. CDR1 and CDR2 (germline): ENHRY, SYGVKD. V lost 4 bases, J lost 6 bases, and 12 bases lay in between. CDR3 residues: CAISGSREQTQYF. The CDR3 DNA is TGTGCCATCAGTGGGAGCAGGGAACAGACCCAGTACTTC.

The chain recombines TRBV4-2 with TRBJ2-3, with TRBD2 identical over 13 bases. V lost 4 bases and J lost 3; bases outside the gene matches: 10. The germline gives CDR1 LGHNA, CDR2 YNFKEQ. The CDR3 is 18 residues long. In DNA form, the CDR3 reads TGTGCCAGCAGCCTAACTAGCGGGGGGGCCGGGAGTACAGATACGCAGTATTTT. As protein: CASSLTSGGAGSTDTQYF.

This chain uses TRBV30 with TRBJ2-1; TRBD2 matches at 13 bases. The CDR3 sequence is 15 residues long. CDR1 GTSNPN and CDR2 SVGIG come from the germline V gene (reference sequence). Trimming removed 0 bases from V and 8 bases from J; junction bases left unmatched: 4. Here the CDR3 reads CAWSVRLAGGDEQFF. CDR3 coding DNA: TGTGCCTGGAGTGTAAGACTAGCGGGGGGAGATGAGCAGTTCTTC.

The J gene is TRBJ2-5, the V gene TRBV7-6, with TRBD2 identical over 10 bases. The trim removed 1 base at V and 4 bases at J, leaving 12 bases unmatched. The CDR3 loop spans 18 amino acids. The germline gives CDR1 SGHVS, CDR2 FNYEAQ. The CDR3 region is CASSLVPPSGSPGETQYF. CDR3 coding DNA: TGTGCCAGCAGCTTAGTACCGCCTAGCGGGAGTCCGGGAGAGACCCAGTACTTC.

The chain recombines TRBV7-2 with TRBJ1-2; the D gene is possibly TRBD1 (6 bases). Between the trimmed V and J ends, which lost 2 bases and 8 bases, there was a span of 12 bases. CDR1 is SGHTA, CDR2 FQGNSA, per germline. The CDR3 is made up of 13 amino acids. CDR3 nucleotide sequence: TGTGCCAGCAGCTTATCCGAGCAGGGGGGCTACACCTTC. Protein: CASSLSEQGGYTF.

This clone was detected once. The chain employs TRBV7-9 and TRBJ2-3; D gene unclear. The germline V gene encodes CDR1 SEHNR and CDR2 FQNEAQ (reference sequence). The V and J ends lost 0 bases and 5 bases respectively, with 6 bases between them. The CDR3 has 13 residues. CDR3 region: CASSLAGVDTQYF. CDR3 coding DNA: TGTGCCAGCAGCTTAGCTGGAGTAGATACGCAGTATTTT.

The chain has TRBV19 and TRBJ1-1, with D possibly being TRBD1 (5 bases). Germline V CDR1 and CDR2: LNHDA, SQIVND (reference sequence). The CDR3 has 14 amino acids. Between the trimmed V and J ends, which lost 3 bases and 4 bases, there was a span of 12 bases. CDR3 DNA sequence: TGTGCCAGTAGTATCGGGGGTAAGGCCACTGAAGCTTTCTTT. It translates to CASSIGGKATEAFF.

This clone has only a few counts. The chain carries TRBV7-8 and TRBJ1-3; TRBD1 agrees at 9 bases. The V and J ends lost 5 bases and 4 bases, in that order; junction bases with no gene match: 6. The CDR3 is 15 amino acids. The germline CDR1 and CDR2 sequences are SGHVS and FQNEAQ. The CDR3 spells CASSATGGLGNTIYF. Written as DNA, the CDR3 is TGTGCCAGCAGCGCCACAGGGGGCTTAGGAAACACCATATATTTT. Full variable domain (outside the CDR3, taken from reference TRBV7-8 and TRBJ1-3): GAGVSQSPRYKVAKRGQDVALRCDPISGHVSLFWYQQALGQGPEFLTYFQNEAQLDKSGLPSDRFFAERPEGSVSTLKIQRTQQEDSAVYLCASSATGGLGNTIYFGEGSWLTVV.

The chain links TRBV2 to TRBJ1-4; 7 bases line up with TRBD1. Per the germline V gene, CDR1 is SNHLY and CDR2 is FYNNEI. With V trimmed by 5 bases and J by 8 bases, 8 bases remained unmatched. CDR3 length: 14 residues. CDR3 protein: CASSHRGLREKLFF. CDR3 DNA: TGTGCCAGCAGTCACAGGGGCTTAAGAGAAAAACTGTTTTTT.

DNA for the CDR3: TGTGCCAGCAGCTCCCTTCCGGGAGGGCCAGGAGATACGCAGTATTTT. It is translated as CASSSLPGGPGDTQYF. The rearrangement uses TRBV7-2 and TRBJ2-3; 8 bases align to TRBD2. The CDR3 extends over 16 amino acids. Germline trimming cut 4 bases from V and 5 bases from J; bases unmatched to any gene: 11. Germline assignment: CDR1 SGHTA and CDR2 FQGNSA.

J is TRBJ2-3 and V is TRBV5-1; D perhaps matches TRBD1 (5 bases). Trimming took 2 bases from V and 1 from J, leaving 11 bases between them. The V gene's germline CDR1 is SGHRS and CDR2 YFSETQ. This CDR3 has 15 amino acids. As DNA, the CDR3 is TGCGCCAGCAGCTTCGGCAGGGTTGGCACAGATACGCAGTATTTT. This gives the protein CASSFGRVGTDTQYF.

This clone occurred once. The chain joins TRBV28 to TRBJ2-1; D is unclear. V lost 5 bases and J lost 8, with 10 bases in between. This CDR3 spans 12 amino acids. The germline CDR1 and CDR2 sequences are MDHEN and SYDVKM. The CDR3 DNA sequence: TGTGCCAGCAGTCGCACCCGGGATGAGCAGTTCTTC. Amino acids: CASSRTRDEQFF.

CDR3 protein: CASMTRDRLNSPLHF. In DNA, the CDR3 is TGTGCCAGTATGACCCGGGACAGGCTTAATTCACCCCTCCACTTT. The V gene is TRBV19, the J gene TRBJ1-6; 8 bases map to TRBD1. The CDR3 has 15 residues. The junction had 8 bases not matched to a gene; V was cut back by 7 bases and J by 6 bases. In germline, CDR1 is LNHDA, CDR2 SQIVND (reference sequence).

The chain carries TRBV11-2 and TRBJ1-3, with D uncertain. The CDR3 spans 15 residues. Per germline, CDR1 SGHAT and CDR2 FQNNGV. The V end was cut by 0 bases, the J end by 4 bases, with 10 bases between. The CDR3 coding sequence is TGTGCCAGCAGCTTAGAAGGTGCGGCGGGAAACACCATATATTTT. Translated, it gives CASSLEGAAGNTIYF.

This clone was detected only once. This chain joins TRBV18 and TRBJ2-7, with D possibly being TRBD1 (5 bases). The germline gives CDR1 KGHSH, CDR2 LQKENI. Between the trimmed V and J ends, which lost 5 bases and 0 bases, there was a span of 17 bases. The CDR3 sequence is 16 residues long. The CDR3: CASSTTATPVSYEQYF. Written as DNA, the CDR3 is TGTGCCAGCTCAACGACAGCCACCCCGGTCTCCTACGAGCAGTACTTC.

This clone was seen a single time. This chain links TRBV7-2 with TRBJ1-6; D unresolved. CDR1 and CDR2 (germline): SGHTA, FQGNSA. The CDR3 is made up of 14 amino acids. V lost 5 bases and J 7 bases, leaving 12 bases between the germline ends. Written as DNA, the CDR3 is TGTGCCAGCAGCGCAGCGGGTCAGAATTCACCCCTCCACTTT. Translating it yields CASSAAGQNSPLHF.

This chain links TRBV7-2 with TRBJ1-3; the match to TRBD1 covers 7 bases. The CDR3 length is 15 residues. Trimming took 5 bases from V and 0 from J; bases not matched to a gene: 4. CDR1 is SGHTA and CDR2 is FQGNSA in the germline V gene. The CDR3 spells CASSPTGSSGNTIYF. The CDR3 nucleotides read TGTGCCAGCAGCCCGACAGGGAGCTCTGGAAACACCATATATTTT.

As regards this clone: The junction departs from germline at one end; a sequencing error may be responsible. Different DNA sequences within this sample yield the same CDR3. The rearrangement links TRBV19 to TRBJ2-7; 8 nucleotides line up with TRBD1. CDR3 length: 14 amino acids. The germline gives CDR1 LNHDA, CDR2 SQIVND (reference sequence). CDR3 DNA sequence: TGTGCCAGTAGTGTTCGACAGGGGTTATACGAGCAGTACTTT. This translates into CASSVRQGLYEQYF.